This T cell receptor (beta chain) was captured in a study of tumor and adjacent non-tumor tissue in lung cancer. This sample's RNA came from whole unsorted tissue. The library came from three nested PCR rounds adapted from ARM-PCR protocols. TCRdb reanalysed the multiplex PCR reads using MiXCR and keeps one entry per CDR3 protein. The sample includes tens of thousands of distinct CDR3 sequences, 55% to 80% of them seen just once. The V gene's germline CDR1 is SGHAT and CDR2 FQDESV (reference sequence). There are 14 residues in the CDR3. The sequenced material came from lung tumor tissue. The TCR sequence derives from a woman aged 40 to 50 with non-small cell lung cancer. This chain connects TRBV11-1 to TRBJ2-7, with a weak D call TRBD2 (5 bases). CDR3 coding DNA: TGTACCTGCGGTGTGCAGAGCGGAGTGTACGAGCAGTACTTC. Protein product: CTCGVQSGVYEQYF.